This TCR beta chain was sequenced during a study of blood T cell repertoires in COVID-19. Looking at the study overall: COVID-19 samples from acute and convalescent phases originated in the United States, Italy and Spain.

CDR3 size: 15 residues. CDR1 and CDR2 from the germline V gene are SGHTA and FQGNSA. Trimming at V came to 4 bases and at J to 8 bases, leaving 8 bases not matched to a gene. The table came from immunoSEQ multiplex PCR; TCRdb's copy has only in-frame clones and leaves some out. In the table there are around 300,000 clones, 87% of which are singletons. The sequence came from a man aged 45-65 years with active or convalescent COVID-19. The sample comprised peripheral blood. The gene calls are TRBV7-2 and TRBJ1-4; 9 bases match TRBD1. The CDR3 reads CASSSQGAEGEKLFF. CDR3 DNA sequence: TGTGCCAGCAGCTCACAGGGGGCGGAAGGAGAAAAACTGTTTTTT.